This is a list of T cell receptor beta chains from one sample in a study of T cell responses to AZD1222 COVID-19 vaccine. Repertoires were generated with immunoSEQ multiplex PCR, while TCRdb's copy carries only in-frame clones and drops some. The sample lists approximately 94,000 clones, about 87% occurring once. The source material was peripheral blood, sampled on day 0 of AZD1222 vaccination. All receptors come from an adult in good health. Both conserved end residues are part of each CDR3. Fields, in order: clone size, V gene, J gene, CDR3 protein. Clone sizes are given selectively: once, few, many, or a class where the clone is expanded.

abundance: .
v_gene: TRBV14
j_gene: TRBJ1-2
CDR3aa: CASSFSGVLGYTF

abundance: once
v_gene: TRBV7-3
j_gene: TRBJ2-6
CDR3aa: CASSLWSGGLSSGANVLTF

abundance: .
v_gene: TRBV25-1
j_gene: TRBJ1-5
CDR3aa: CASSGTGLGFGNQPQHF

abundance: .
v_gene: TRBV6-5
j_gene: TRBJ2-5
CDR3aa: CASILLAGGEKTQYF

abundance: .
v_gene: TRBV4-1
j_gene: TRBJ1-5
CDR3aa: CASSPHWNQPQHF

abundance: .
v_gene: TRBV7-6
j_gene: TRBJ2-1
CDR3aa: CASSLRDGGNEQFF

abundance: .
v_gene: TRBV27
j_gene: TRBJ2-4
CDR3aa: CASSFGRVRNIQYF

abundance: .
v_gene: TRBV11-2
j_gene: TRBJ1-4
CDR3aa: CASSFRPAGEKLFF

abundance: .
v_gene: TRBV6-5
j_gene: TRBJ1-1
CDR3aa: CASSYQGGHTEAFF

abundance: .
v_gene: TRBV3-1/TRBV3-2
j_gene: TRBJ2-2
CDR3aa: CASSQSGRAGEATGELFF

abundance: .
v_gene: TRBV18
j_gene: TRBJ1-6
CDR3aa: CASSPGTLASPLHF

abundance: .
v_gene: TRBV12-3/TRBV12-4
j_gene: TRBJ2-4
CDR3aa: CASPEHIQYF

abundance: .
v_gene: TRBV7-9
j_gene: TRBJ1-4
CDR3aa: CASSPSGTDGEKLFF

abundance: .
v_gene: TRBV6-8
j_gene: TRBJ1-1
CDR3aa: CANTGVSLGLNTEAFF

abundance: .
v_gene: TRBV6-2/TRBV6-3
j_gene: TRBJ2-7
CDR3aa: CASSYKPPGYEQYF

abundance: .
v_gene: TRBV6-1
j_gene: TRBJ2-1
CDR3aa: CASSEGQGGNEQFF

abundance: .
v_gene: TRBV28
j_gene: TRBJ1-1
CDR3aa: CASSSPAVAGTEAFF

abundance: .
v_gene: TRBV12-3/TRBV12-4
j_gene: TRBJ1-6
CDR3aa: CASSPAYNSPLHF

abundance: .
v_gene: TRBV4-3
j_gene: TRBJ1-1
CDR3aa: CASSQDSEQYLMNTEAFF

abundance: .
v_gene: TRBV7-9
j_gene: TRBJ1-4
CDR3aa: CASRSRTGTNEKLFF

abundance: .
v_gene: TRBV6-6
j_gene: TRBJ1-2
CDR3aa: CASTPGYGYTF

abundance: .
v_gene: TRBV4-1
j_gene: TRBJ2-7
CDR3aa: CASSEMGSYEQYF

abundance: .
v_gene: TRBV15
j_gene: TRBJ1-1
CDR3aa: CATSRPSGTEAFF

abundance: .
v_gene: TRBV19
j_gene: TRBJ2-7
CDR3aa: CASSPSGRGGDEQYF

abundance: .
v_gene: TRBV2
j_gene: TRBJ2-7
CDR3aa: CAPGGGVGDEQYF

abundance: .
v_gene: TRBV7-9
j_gene: TRBJ1-1
CDR3aa: CASSSKGQGTSNTEAFF

abundance: once
v_gene: TRBV5-6
j_gene: TRBJ1-1
CDR3aa: CASSSTRQGGGEAFF

abundance: once
v_gene: TRBV11-3
j_gene: TRBJ2-1
CDR3aa: CASSGRLAGGRWEQFF

abundance: .
v_gene: TRBV19
j_gene: TRBJ1-5
CDR3aa: CASSTGQYQPQHF

abundance: .
v_gene: TRBV4-2
j_gene: TRBJ1-6
CDR3aa: CASSQGFDSPLHF

abundance: .
v_gene: TRBV7-9
j_gene: TRBJ2-5
CDR3aa: CASSQDIKRTQYF

abundance: .
v_gene: TRBV5-1
j_gene: TRBJ2-7
CDR3aa: CASSELTGGSYEQYF

abundance: .
v_gene: TRBV5-6
j_gene: TRBJ2-3
CDR3aa: CASSLGRGADTQYF

abundance: once
v_gene: TRBV5-1
j_gene: TRBJ2-1
CDR3aa: CASSLESIRGGRQFF

abundance: .
v_gene: TRBV7-8
j_gene: TRBJ2-3
CDR3aa: CASSLADGLAGFTDTQYF

abundance: .
v_gene: TRBV6-5
j_gene: TRBJ2-1
CDR3aa: CASTESVLQFF

abundance: .
v_gene: TRBV7-9
j_gene: TRBJ2-1
CDR3aa: CASSRTGGYYNEQFF

abundance: .
v_gene: TRBV19
j_gene: TRBJ2-4
CDR3aa: CASSTWTGSHKNIQYF

abundance: .
v_gene: TRBV10-3
j_gene: TRBJ2-7
CDR3aa: CAIGLAGDEQYF

abundance: .
v_gene: TRBV5-1
j_gene: TRBJ1-2
CDR3aa: CASSLRTAGHGYTF

abundance: .
v_gene: TRBV20-1
j_gene: TRBJ1-2
CDR3aa: CSASNRGSGYTF

abundance: .
v_gene: TRBV5-5
j_gene: TRBJ1-1
CDR3aa: CASSFGAGTEAFF

abundance: .
v_gene: TRBV4-1
j_gene: TRBJ1-4
CDR3aa: CASSHGDRSNEKLFF

abundance: .
v_gene: TRBV27
j_gene: TRBJ1-4
CDR3aa: CASSLSWGGGGKLFF

abundance: .
v_gene: TRBV5-3
j_gene: TRBJ2-7
CDR3aa: CARSPGTGGASSGRSCSYEQYF

abundance: .
v_gene: TRBV21-1
j_gene: TRBJ1-4
CDR3aa: CASSKVNRWLAAKLFF

abundance: .
v_gene: TRBV5-1
j_gene: TRBJ2-7
CDR3aa: CASRFGQGLVYEQYF

abundance: .
v_gene: TRBV15
j_gene: TRBJ1-5
CDR3aa: CATSRRSTNQPQHF

abundance: once
v_gene: TRBV29-1
j_gene: TRBJ2-4
CDR3aa: CSVARDGGPGKNIQYF

abundance: .
v_gene: TRBV19
j_gene: TRBJ2-1
CDR3aa: CASSGSSGSYNEQFF

abundance: .
v_gene: TRBV19
j_gene: TRBJ1-5
CDR3aa: CASGTGTGANQPQHF